These 28 T cell receptor beta chains came from one sample sequenced in a study of control samples from healthy donors and cancer patients. Clones were sequenced by immunoSEQ multiplex PCR, and TCRdb holds only the in-frame ones, with some missing. The sample lists approximately 20,000 clones; under 90% were seen once. Sequenced: PBMCs. The origin of the receptors is a man in his sixties with colorectal cancer.

The chain links TRBV6-5 to TRBJ2-5; D ambiguous. The CDR3 consists of 12 residues. Germline V gene lookup returns CDR1 MNHEY and CDR2 SVGAGI. The V gene lost 6 bases and the J gene lost 1 base, with 6 bases spanning the gap. The CDR3 sequence: CASRASQETQYF. DNA for the CDR3: TGTGCCAGCAGGGCCAGCCAAGAGACCCAGTACTTC.

The rearrangement uses TRBV18 and TRBJ1-1, with D uncertain. This CDR3 has 11 residues. Trimming took off 8 bases at V and 3 bases at J, with 7 bases between the two ends. CDR1 and CDR2 (germline): KGHSH, LQKENI. The CDR3, as DNA: TGTGCCAGCGCCTTAGACACTGAAGCTTTCTTT. Residues: CASALDTEAFF.

This chain connects TRBV12-3 or TRBV12-4 to TRBJ1-1, with D perhaps matching TRBD1 (6 bases). Between the trimmed V and J ends, which lost 6 bases and 11 bases, there was a span of 19 bases. The CDR3 extends over 13 amino acids. CDR3 loop: CASSYTTGRTAFF. CDR3 DNA sequence: TGTGCCAGCAGCTACACTACAGGGAGAACGGCTTTCTTT.

The CDR3: CASSQEVEDTQYF. DNA for the CDR3: TGCGCCAGCAGCCAAGAAGTGGAAGATACGCAGTATTTT. The chain joins TRBV4-1 to TRBJ2-3, with D uncertain. Germline loops: CDR1 MGHRA, CDR2 YSYEKL. Trimming left V 0 bases short and J 5 bases short, with 6 bases between. The CDR3 loop spans 13 amino acids.

V and J are TRBV5-6 and TRBJ1-5, with 9 nucleotides matching TRBD1. Looked up from germline, CDR1 is SGHDT and CDR2 is YYEEEE. There are 15 residues in the CDR3. Unmatched junction bases numbered 7, after V lost 4 bases and J lost 5 bases. CDR3 protein: CASSLTGTGHQPQHF. The CDR3 DNA reads TGTGCCAGCAGCCTGACCGGGACAGGGCATCAGCCCCAGCATTTT.

This chain links TRBV4-3 with TRBJ1-2; 7 bases align to TRBD1. This CDR3 comprises 14 residues. V trimming: 0 bases; J trimming: 6 bases; junction bases outside the gene matches: 4. Germline CDR1 and CDR2: LGHNA and YSLEER. The CDR3 is CASSQDQGVDGYTF. In nucleotides, the CDR3 is TGCGCCAGCAGCCAAGATCAGGGGGTGGATGGCTACACCTTC.

This chain uses TRBV18 with TRBJ1-1, with D possibly being TRBD1 (5 bases). The germline CDR1 and CDR2 sequences are KGHSH and LQKENI. The CDR3 loop spans 13 amino acids. V lost 3 bases, J lost 8 bases, and 13 bases lay in between. The CDR3 region is CASSPSRDREAFF. The CDR3 region has the DNA TGTGCCAGCTCACCCTCCCGAGACAGAGAAGCTTTCTTT.

The chain links TRBV9 to TRBJ2-4; D ambiguous. The CDR3 has 13 residues. V was trimmed by 0 bases and J by 8 bases, leaving 9 bases between them. Germline loops: CDR1 SGDLS, CDR2 YYNGEE. CDR3 protein: CASSVEGRDIQYF. CDR3 nucleotide sequence: TGTGCCAGCAGCGTAGAAGGAAGGGACATTCAGTACTTC. Using reference TRBV9 and TRBJ2-4 for the parts outside the CDR3, the full variable domain is DSGVTQTPKHLITATGQRVTLRCSPRSGDLSVYWYQQSLDQGLQFLIQYYNGEERAKGNILERFSAQQFPDLHSELNLSSLELGDSALYFCASSVEGRDIQYFGAGTRLSVL.

The chain uses TRBV6-1 and TRBJ1-2; D is unresolved. Trimming shortened V by 3 bases and J by 2 bases, and 1 base separated the two germline ends. The CDR3 has 11 amino acids. The germline CDR1 and CDR2 sequences are MNHNS and SASEGT. The CDR3, as DNA: TGTGCCAGCAGTGACAACTATGGCTACACCTTC. It yields the protein CASSDNYGYTF.

CDR3 in DNA: TGTGCCAGCAGTTTTGGGGGGAGCACTGAAGCTTTCTTT. Translating it yields CASSFGGSTEAFF. The rearrangement uses TRBV12-3 or TRBV12-4 and TRBJ1-1; D is possibly TRBD1 (5 bases). The CDR3 extends over 13 amino acids. Trimming shortened V by 3 bases and J by 4 bases, and 9 bases separated the two germline ends.

The chain's CDR3 is CASGGQGFRNTEAFF. CDR3 coding DNA: TGTGCTAGTGGGGGACAGGGTTTTCGAAACACTGAAGCTTTCTTT. This rearrangement joins TRBV12-5 to TRBJ1-1; TRBD1 matches 9 bases. Germline CDR1 and CDR2: LGHNT and FRNRAP. V was clipped by 6 bases and J by 2 bases; unmatched bases: 7. The CDR3 is 15 amino acids. Combining the CDR3 with reference TRBV12-5 and TRBJ1-1 gives the whole variable domain DARVTQTPRHKVTEMGQEVTMRCQPILGHNTVFWYRQTMMQGLELLAYFRNRAPLDDSGMPKDRFSAEMPDATLATLKIQPSEPRDSAVYFCASGGQGFRNTEAFFGQGTRLTVV.

V and J are TRBV5-6 and TRBJ1-6; unclear D gene. Deletions cut 5 bases from V and 12 bases from J, with 9 bases between. Per germline, CDR1 SGHDT and CDR2 YYEEEE. The CDR3 runs to 11 residues. CDR3: CASRRTGPLHF. The CDR3 DNA reads as TGTGCCAGCAGGAGGACCGGACCCCTCCACTTT.

The chain combines TRBV19 with TRBJ1-2, with D possibly matching TRBD1 (6 bases). The V end lost 3 bases, the J end lost 4 bases, and 12 bases lay between the germline ends. CDR1 and CDR2 from the germline V gene are LNHDA and SQIVND (reference sequence). This CDR3 region has 14 residues. The CDR3: CASSIDRSAYGYTF. The CDR3 bases are TGTGCCAGTAGTATCGACAGGTCCGCCTATGGCTACACCTTC.

The genes are TRBV5-1 and TRBJ1-2; 8 nucleotides align to TRBD1. Germline trimming cut 0 bases from V and 1 base from J; bases unmatched to any gene: 8. The CDR3 sequence is 17 residues long. Germline V CDR1 and CDR2: SGHRS, YFSETQ. The CDR3 DNA reads as TGCGCCAGCAGCTTGGCCCCTCCAGGGGGCGGTAACTATGGCTACACCTTC. The encoded protein is CASSLAPPGGGNYGYTF.

DNA for the CDR3: TGTGCCAGCAGTGCCTCTGAGGGGGGATCCTGGGCCAACGTCCTGACTTTC. Amino acids: CASSASEGGSWANVLTF. V and J are TRBV25-1 and TRBJ2-6; the D call may be TRBD1 or TRBD2 (6 bases each). Between the trimmed V and J ends, which lost 4 bases and 5 bases, there was a span of 18 bases. CDR1 is MGHDK, CDR2 SYGVNS, per germline. This CDR3 spans 17 amino acids.

CDR3 DNA: TGTGCCACCAGCAGAGATCTGGGCAGGGGCTCCTATAATTCACCCCTCCACTTT. Encoded protein: CATSRDLGRGSYNSPLHF. The chain employs TRBV15 and TRBJ1-6; D is perhaps TRBD1 (6 bases). This CDR3 is built from 18 residues. Germline-derived CDR1 and CDR2 are LNHNV and YYDKDF (reference sequence). With 0 bases removed from V and 0 bases from J, the gap between germline ends came to 12 bases. Using reference TRBV15 and TRBJ1-6 for the parts outside the CDR3, the full variable domain is DAMVIQNPRYQVTQFGKPVTLSCSQTLNHNVMYWYQQKSSQAPKLLFHYYDKDFNNEADTPDNFQSRRPNTSFCFLDIRSPGLGDTAMYLCATSRDLGRGSYNSPLHFGNGTRLTVT.

This chain links TRBV10-2 with TRBJ2-1, with D perhaps matching TRBD2 (6 bases). CDR1 and CDR2 from the germline V gene are WSHSY and SAAADI. With 2 bases removed from V and 1 base from J, the gap between germline ends came to 12 bases. The CDR3 consists of 16 residues. The CDR3 DNA reads as TGCGCCAGCAGTGAGAATGCGGGGAGGTCCTACAATGAGCAGTTCTTC. Its protein is CASSENAGRSYNEQFF.

V gene TRBV5-6 combines with J gene TRBJ2-3; TRBD2 matches 10 bases. The CDR3 consists of 15 residues. Per germline, CDR1 SGHDT and CDR2 YYEEEE. Trimming removed 3 bases from V and 4 bases from J; junction bases left unmatched: 5. The CDR3 is CASSWALAGPDTQYF. The CDR3 bases are TGTGCCAGCAGCTGGGCACTAGCGGGGCCAGATACGCAGTATTTT.

The genes are TRBV7-7 and TRBJ2-5; the D is unclear. CDR3 length: 13 residues. V gave up 2 bases and J gave up 3 bases, with 7 bases separating them. CDR1 and CDR2 from the germline V gene are SSHAT and FNYEAQ (reference sequence). This CDR3 is CASSLKGKETQYF. The CDR3 region has the DNA TGTGCCAGCAGCTTAAAGGGAAAAGAGACCCAGTACTTC. Full variable domain (missing parts from reference TRBV7-7 and TRBJ2-5): GAGVSQSPRYKVTKRGQDVTLRCDPISSHATLYWYQQALGQGPEFLTYFNYEAQPDKSGLPSDRFSAERPEGSISTLTIQRTEQRDSAMYRCASSLKGKETQYFGPGTRLLVL.

J is TRBJ2-5 and V is TRBV2; no reliable D call. Trimming took 6 bases from V and 4 from J, leaving 12 bases between them. Germline values: CDR1 SNHLY, CDR2 FYNNEI. The CDR3 totals 13 residues. CDR3 bases: TGTGCCAGCAGCGCGATTGAGCCAGAGACCCAGTACTTC. Residues: CASSAIEPETQYF. Together with reference TRBV2 and TRBJ2-5, the CDR3 gives the full variable domain: EPEVTQTPSHQVTQMGQEVILRCVPISNHLYFYWYRQILGQKVEFLVSFYNNEISEKSEIFDDQFSVERPDGSNFTLKIRSTKLEDSAMYFCASSAIEPETQYFGPGTRLLVL.

The chain has TRBV6-1 and TRBJ1-5; 7 bases fit TRBD1. V was pared by 2 bases and J by 7 bases, with 5 bases of the junction left unmatched. Germline-derived CDR1 and CDR2 are MNHNS and SASEGT. This CDR3 region has 14 residues. CDR3 DNA sequence: TGTGCCAGCAGTGAAACAGGGGCGGTCCAGCCCCAGCATTTT. Translation gives CASSETGAVQPQHF.

The chain couples TRBV10-2 to TRBJ1-1, with D perhaps TRBD1 (6 bases). Per the germline V gene, CDR1 is WSHSY and CDR2 is SAAADI. V shed 7 bases and J shed 5 bases, with 14 bases lying between them. CDR3 size: 13 residues. The CDR3 region is CASTAGGGTEAFF. CDR3 bases: TGCGCCAGCACCGCGGGGGGCGGAACTGAAGCTTTCTTT.

J is TRBJ1-5 and V is TRBV19; 8 nucleotides align to TRBD1. Trimming took 4 bases from V and 1 from J; bases not matched to a gene: 3. Germline loops: CDR1 LNHDA, CDR2 SQIVND (reference sequence). This CDR3 has 15 residues. The CDR3 spells CASSTRTGSNQPQHF. The CDR3 DNA sequence: TGTGCCAGTAGTACCAGGACAGGGAGCAATCAGCCCCAGCATTTT.

This rearrangement joins TRBV2 to TRBJ1-1; D gene uncertain. The germline V gene encodes CDR1 SNHLY and CDR2 FYNNEI. The CDR3 has 12 residues. V lost 6 bases and J lost 5, with 10 bases in between. The CDR3: CASRIIGTEAFF. CDR3 DNA sequence: TGTGCCAGCAGGATAATTGGAACTGAAGCTTTCTTT.

The rearrangement joins TRBV4-1 to TRBJ2-3, with TRBD2 matching over 10 bases. The V segment lost 3 bases and the J segment 4 bases; nucleotides outside the gene matches: 10. This CDR3 is 17 amino acids long. In germline, CDR1 is MGHRA, CDR2 YSYEKL. DNA of the CDR3: TGCGCCAGCAGCCACAGACGACTAGCGGGCACCCCAGATACGCAGTATTTT. This translates into CASSHRRLAGTPDTQYF.

V gene TRBV6-5 combines with J gene TRBJ1-2, with 8 bases aligning to TRBD1. There are 16 residues in the CDR3. The ends lost 4 bases at V and 2 bases at J; junction bases unmatched: 9. Germline assignment: CDR1 MNHEY and CDR2 SVGAGI. CDR3 in amino acids: CASSLTRTGNNYGYTF. The CDR3 DNA is TGTGCCAGCAGTTTAACGCGGACAGGGAACAACTATGGCTACACCTTC.

The chain uses TRBV4-1 and TRBJ1-6; D gene unclear. The germline V gene has CDR1 MGHRA and CDR2 YSYEKL. V shed 0 bases and J shed 0 bases, with 9 bases lying between them. This CDR3 spans 17 amino acids. The CDR3 protein is CASSQDWASSYNSPLHF. The CDR3 nucleotides are TGCGCCAGCAGCCAAGATTGGGCCAGCTCCTATAATTCACCCCTCCACTTT.

The gene calls are TRBV19 and TRBJ1-5, with D perhaps matching TRBD1 (6 bases). Germline V lookup: CDR1 LNHDA, CDR2 SQIVND (reference sequence). The CDR3 spans 14 residues. Trimming cost V 1 base and J 9 bases, with 13 bases left between them. CDR3 in amino acids: CASSIGDGGAPQHF. In nucleotides, the CDR3 is TGTGCCAGTAGTATAGGGGATGGGGGGGCGCCCCAGCATTTT.